The TCR beta chain described here comes from a study of T cells in Graves' hyperthyroidism and ophthalmopathy. Findings of the study overall: Blood also showed most of the thyroid clonotypes that were expanded above 0.001.

Disease lasting under 3 months, a NOSPECS grade of at least 4, and a Clinical Activity Score of at least 3 were features of the ophthalmopathy patients. Exclusions: uncontrolled infection, other autoimmune disease, pregnancy, lactation. Fresh 10 ml peripheral blood yielded PBMCs. This clonotype turned up a few times. The antigen remains undetermined. Amplification targeted TCR beta CDR3 regions from RNA transcripts. First-round RT-PCR of the TCR CDR3 relied on the HTBI primer set. TCRdb reanalysed the multiplex PCR reads using MiXCR and keeps one entry per CDR3 protein. The table includes about 640,000 distinct CDR3 sequences, about a fifth detected once. J was trimmed by 4 bases and V by 2 bases; bases with no gene match: 8. The length of the CDR3 is 16 residues.

Sample: blood. The origin of this receptor is a man under 40 with Graves' ophthalmopathy. This chain connects TRBV12-3 or TRBV12-4 to TRBJ1-1; TRBD1 matches 9 bases. The CDR3, as DNA: TGTGCCAGCAGTTTATTGGGGACAGGGTACGGCACTGAAGCTTTCTTT. Translation: CASSLLGTGYGTEAFF.